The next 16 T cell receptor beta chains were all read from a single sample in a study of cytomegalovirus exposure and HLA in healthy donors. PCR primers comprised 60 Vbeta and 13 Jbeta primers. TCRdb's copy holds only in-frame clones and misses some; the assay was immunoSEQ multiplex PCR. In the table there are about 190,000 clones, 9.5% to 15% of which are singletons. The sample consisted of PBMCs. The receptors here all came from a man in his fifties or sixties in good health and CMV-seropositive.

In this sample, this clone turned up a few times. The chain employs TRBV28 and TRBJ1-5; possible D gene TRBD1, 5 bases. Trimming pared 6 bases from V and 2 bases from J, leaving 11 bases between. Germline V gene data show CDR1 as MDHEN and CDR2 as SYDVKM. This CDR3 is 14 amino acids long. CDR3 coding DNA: TGTGCCAGCAGCGGAGAAGGGGGCAATCAGCCCCAGCATTTT. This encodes CASSGEGGNQPQHF.

CDR3 DNA: TGTGCCAGCAGCTCAGGGAGGGGCGGGGAAACAGATACGCAGTATTTT. Protein: CASSSGRGGETDTQYF. The chain carries TRBV11-3 and TRBJ2-3, with TRBD2 matching 7 bases. The ends lost 4 bases at V and 3 bases at J; junction bases unmatched: 10. This CDR3 region has 16 residues. CDR1 and CDR2 (germline): SGHNT, YENEEA.

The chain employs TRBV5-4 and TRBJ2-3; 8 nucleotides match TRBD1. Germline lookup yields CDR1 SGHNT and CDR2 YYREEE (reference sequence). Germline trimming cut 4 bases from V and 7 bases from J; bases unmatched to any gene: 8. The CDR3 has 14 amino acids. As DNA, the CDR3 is TGTGCCAGCAGCCAACGGACAGGGAAGAATACGCAGTATTTT. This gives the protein CASSQRTGKNTQYF.

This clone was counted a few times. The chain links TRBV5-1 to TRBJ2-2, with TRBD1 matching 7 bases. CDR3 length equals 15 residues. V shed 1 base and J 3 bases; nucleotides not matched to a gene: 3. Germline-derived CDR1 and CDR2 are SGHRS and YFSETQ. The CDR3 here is CASSLTQGDTGELFF. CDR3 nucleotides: TGCGCCAGCAGCTTGACCCAGGGGGACACCGGGGAGCTGTTTTTT. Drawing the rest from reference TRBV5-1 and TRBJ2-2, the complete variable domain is KAGVTQTPRYLIKTRGQQVTLSCSPISGHRSVSWYQQTPGQGLQFLFEYFSETQRNKGNFPGRFSGRQFSNSRSEMNVSTLELGDSALYLCASSLTQGDTGELFFGEGSRLTVL.

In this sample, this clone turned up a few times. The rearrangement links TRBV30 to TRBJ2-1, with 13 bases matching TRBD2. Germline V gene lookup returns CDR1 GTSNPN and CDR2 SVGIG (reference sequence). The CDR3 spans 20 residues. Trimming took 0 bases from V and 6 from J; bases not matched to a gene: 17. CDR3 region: CAWSVPVTSGGGSIPNEQFF. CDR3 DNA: TGTGCCTGGAGTGTACCGGTAACTAGCGGGGGGGGTTCTATTCCCAATGAGCAGTTCTTC. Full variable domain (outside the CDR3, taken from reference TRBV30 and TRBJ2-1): SQTIHQWPATLVQPVGSPLSLECTVEGTSNPNLYWYRQAAGRGLQLLFYSVGIGQISSEVPQNLSASRPQDRQFILSSKKLLLSDSGFYLCAWSVPVTSGGGSIPNEQFFGPGTRLTVL.

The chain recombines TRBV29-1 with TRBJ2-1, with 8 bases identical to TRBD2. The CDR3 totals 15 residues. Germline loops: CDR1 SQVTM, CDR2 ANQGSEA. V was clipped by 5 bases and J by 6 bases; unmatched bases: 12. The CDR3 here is CSVPFAGRGANEQFF. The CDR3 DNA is TGCAGCGTTCCTTTCGCAGGGCGGGGGGCCAATGAGCAGTTCTTC.

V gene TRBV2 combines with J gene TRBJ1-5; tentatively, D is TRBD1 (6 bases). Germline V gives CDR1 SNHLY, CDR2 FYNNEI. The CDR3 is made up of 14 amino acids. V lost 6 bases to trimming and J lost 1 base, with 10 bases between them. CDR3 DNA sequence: TGTGCCAGCAGACAGGGACCAAGCAATCAGCCCCAGCATTTT. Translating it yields CASRQGPSNQPQHF.

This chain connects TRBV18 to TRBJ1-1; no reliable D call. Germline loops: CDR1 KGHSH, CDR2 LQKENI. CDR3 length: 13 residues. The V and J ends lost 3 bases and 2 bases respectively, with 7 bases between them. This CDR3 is CASSPNSNTEAFF. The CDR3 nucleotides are TGTGCCAGCTCACCTAATAGTAACACTGAAGCTTTCTTT. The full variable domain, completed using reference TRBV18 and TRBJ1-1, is NAGVMQNPRHLVRRRGQEARLRCSPMKGHSHVYWYRQLPEEGLKFMVYLQKENIIDESGMPKERFSAEFPKEGPSILRIQQVVRGDSAAYFCASSPNSNTEAFFGQGTRLTVV.

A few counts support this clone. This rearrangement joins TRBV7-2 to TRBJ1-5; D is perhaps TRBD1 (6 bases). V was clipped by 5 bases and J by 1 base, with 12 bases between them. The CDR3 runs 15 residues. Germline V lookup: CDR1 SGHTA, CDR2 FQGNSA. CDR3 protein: CASSPGRGSNQPQHF. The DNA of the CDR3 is TGTGCCAGCAGCCCCGGAAGGGGGAGCAATCAGCCCCAGCATTTT.

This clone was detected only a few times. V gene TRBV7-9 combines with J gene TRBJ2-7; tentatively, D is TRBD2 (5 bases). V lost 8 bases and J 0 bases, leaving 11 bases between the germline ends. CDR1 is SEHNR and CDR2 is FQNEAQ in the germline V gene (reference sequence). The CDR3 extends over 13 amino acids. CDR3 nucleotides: TGTGCCAGCGCGGCGACTATCTCCTACGAGCAGTACTTC. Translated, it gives CASAATISYEQYF.

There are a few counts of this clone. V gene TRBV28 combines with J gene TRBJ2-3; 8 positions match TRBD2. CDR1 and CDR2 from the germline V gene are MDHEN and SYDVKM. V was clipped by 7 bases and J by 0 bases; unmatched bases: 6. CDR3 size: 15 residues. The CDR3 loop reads CASNPGGPSTDTQYF. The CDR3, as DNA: TGTGCCAGCAATCCGGGGGGGCCAAGCACAGATACGCAGTATTTT. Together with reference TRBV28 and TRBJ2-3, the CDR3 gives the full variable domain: DVKVTQSSRYLVKRTGEKVFLECVQDMDHENMFWYRQDPGLGLRLIYFSYDVKMKEKGDIPEGYSVSREKKERFSLILESASTNQTSMYLCASNPGGPSTDTQYFGPGTRLTVL.

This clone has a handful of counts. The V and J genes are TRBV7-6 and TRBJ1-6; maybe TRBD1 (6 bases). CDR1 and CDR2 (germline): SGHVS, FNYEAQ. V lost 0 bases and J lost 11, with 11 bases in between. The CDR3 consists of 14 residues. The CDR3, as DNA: TGTGCCAGCAGCTTAGCTGGACAGAATACACCCCTCCACTTT. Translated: CASSLAGQNTPLHF.

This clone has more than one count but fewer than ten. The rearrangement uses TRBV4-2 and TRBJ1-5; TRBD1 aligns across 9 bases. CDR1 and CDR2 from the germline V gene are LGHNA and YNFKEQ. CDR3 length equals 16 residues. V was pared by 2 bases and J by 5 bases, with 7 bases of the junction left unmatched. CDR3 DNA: TGTGCCAGCAGCCAACTCGGGACAGGGCTCCATCAGCCCCAGCATTTT. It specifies CASSQLGTGLHQPQHF.

The CDR3 DNA sequence: TGTGCCAGCAGTAGCCCACCGGGACAGAGCTATGGCTACACCTTC. This encodes CASSSPPGQSYGYTF. The V gene is TRBV6-1, the J gene TRBJ1-2; 7 nucleotides line up with TRBD1. The germline V gene encodes CDR1 MNHNS and CDR2 SASEGT. This CDR3 spans 15 amino acids. J was trimmed by 4 bases and V by 5 bases; bases with no gene match: 10.

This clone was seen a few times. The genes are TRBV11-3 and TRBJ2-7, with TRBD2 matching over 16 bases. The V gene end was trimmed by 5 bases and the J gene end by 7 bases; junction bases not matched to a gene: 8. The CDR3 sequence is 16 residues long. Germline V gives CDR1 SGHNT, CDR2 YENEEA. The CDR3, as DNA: TGTGCCAGCAGCCTGGGACTAGCGGGGGGGCCTTTTGAGCAGTACTTC. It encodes CASSLGLAGGPFEQYF. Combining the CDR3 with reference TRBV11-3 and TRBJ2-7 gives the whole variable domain EAGVVQSPRYKIIEKKQPVAFWCNPISGHNTLYWYLQNLGQGPELLIRYENEEAVDDSQLPKDRFSAERLKGVDSTLKIQPAELGDSAVYLCASSLGLAGGPFEQYFGPGTRLTVT.

The CDR3 loop is CAWSVGGTGGQQYF. CDR3 in DNA: TGTGCCTGGAGTGTAGGCGGGACAGGGGGCCAGCAGTACTTC. V usage is TRBV30 and J usage is TRBJ2-7, with 12 positions matching TRBD1. CDR3 length equals 14 residues. The V segment lost 0 bases and the J segment 8 bases; nucleotides outside the gene matches: 5. Germline loops: CDR1 GTSNPN, CDR2 SVGIG (reference sequence).